The 28 T cell receptor beta chains presented below share a single source sample, sequenced in a study of cytomegalovirus exposure and HLA in healthy donors. PCR primers comprised 60 Vbeta and 13 Jbeta primers. Here immunoSEQ multiplex PCR was the method, and the copy in TCRdb shows in-frame clones only, minus some. There are 250,000 to 350,000 clones in the sample; roughly two thirds occur only once, and under 3% lies in the top ten. Sequencing was done on a sample of PBMCs. The receptors derive from a female donor in good health and CMV-seronegative.

The J gene is TRBJ2-7, the V gene TRBV7-9, with D unclear. The CDR3 consists of 16 residues. Germline V CDR1 and CDR2: SEHNR, FQNEAQ (reference sequence). The V and J ends lost 5 bases and 4 bases respectively, with 21 bases between them. CDR3 region: CASSTISGLNLYEQYF. For the CDR3, the DNA is TGTGCCAGCAGCACCATCTCCGGTTTAAACCTTTACGAGCAGTACTTC.

This clone was seen only a few times. The genes are TRBV14 and TRBJ2-1; 8 nucleotides match TRBD2. Losses at the gene ends were 6 bases for V and 4 bases for J; bases not matched to a gene: 2. The germline V gene has CDR1 SGHDN and CDR2 FVKESK. This CDR3 has 13 residues. CDR3 region: CASRVAGYNEQFF. For the CDR3, the DNA is TGTGCCAGCAGAGTAGCGGGGTACAATGAGCAGTTCTTC.

This clone was found a few times. The chain uses TRBV6-5 and TRBJ2-6; D unclear. Germline V gene data show CDR1 as MNHEY and CDR2 as SVGAGI. V lost 4 bases and J 2 bases, leaving 12 bases between the germline ends. The CDR3 contains 16 residues. Here the CDR3 reads CASSFPTFPGANVLTF. The DNA of the CDR3 is TGTGCCAGCAGTTTTCCGACTTTCCCTGGGGCCAACGTCCTGACTTTC.

In its sample, this clone was seen a few times. The V gene is TRBV19, the J gene TRBJ2-7; a possible D gene is TRBD2 (6 bases). V was shortened by 6 bases and J by 2 bases, with 14 bases between the two germline ends. The germline gives CDR1 LNHDA, CDR2 SQIVND (reference sequence). The CDR3 is 14 amino acids. The CDR3 sequence is CASRNSGGPYEQYF. DNA for the CDR3: TGTGCCAGTAGGAATAGCGGAGGCCCCTACGAGCAGTACTTC.

The chain has TRBV4-1 and TRBJ2-5; D perhaps matches TRBD1 (6 bases). CDR1 is MGHRA and CDR2 is YSYEKL in the germline V gene. The V end lost 4 bases, the J end lost 9 bases, and 24 bases lay between the germline ends. The CDR3 consists of 16 residues. The CDR3 bases are TGCGCCAGCAGCCGGATGGCTGACAGGACCTCCGGGGCCCAGTACTTC. It yields the protein CASSRMADRTSGAQYF.

V usage is TRBV2 and J usage is TRBJ2-1, with 11 nucleotides matching TRBD2. CDR1 and CDR2 (germline): SNHLY, FYNNEI. With V trimmed by 8 bases and J by 7 bases, 10 bases remained unmatched. There are 15 residues in the CDR3. The CDR3 reads CASRGLAGGRNEQFF. CDR3 DNA sequence: TGTGCCAGCCGGGGGTTAGCGGGAGGGCGGAATGAGCAGTTCTTC.

CDR3 amino acids: CAIRETGVNTGELFF. In DNA form, the CDR3 reads TGTGCCATCAGGGAGACAGGGGTCAACACCGGGGAGCTGTTTTTT. The V and J genes are TRBV10-3 and TRBJ2-2; 8 nucleotides agree with TRBD1. The ends lost 6 bases at V and 2 bases at J; junction bases unmatched: 5. This CDR3 region has 15 residues. Per germline, CDR1 ENHRY and CDR2 SYGVKD.

The gene calls are TRBV23-1 and TRBJ2-7; TRBD2 aligns across 10 bases. TRBV23-1 is treated as an ORF (open reading frame) with a function not yet certain. The V and J ends lost 8 bases and 0 bases, in that order; junction bases with no gene match: 4. The CDR3 runs 14 residues. The CDR3 DNA sequence: TGCGCCAGCGGGCGGACTAGCGGCTCCTACGAGCAGTACTTC. Protein sequence: CASGRTSGSYEQYF.

The CDR3 DNA reads TGTGCCAGCAGCCCAGACGGGTCGCTCTATGGCTACACCTTC. As protein: CASSPDGSLYGYTF. This rearrangement joins TRBV7-2 to TRBJ1-2; D unresolved. This CDR3 is built from 14 residues. Germline V gene sequence: CDR1 SGHTA, CDR2 FQGNSA. V dropped 5 bases and J dropped 4 bases, with 14 bases sitting between them.

This clone was recorded once. The chain employs TRBV5-4 and TRBJ2-7, with TRBD2 as a possible D gene (5 bases). Germline-derived CDR1 and CDR2 are SGHNT and YYREEE (reference sequence). CDR3 length: 15 residues. With 0 bases removed from V and 4 bases from J, the gap between germline ends came to 14 bases. The CDR3 sequence: CASSLAASRWYEQYF. The CDR3 DNA reads as TGTGCCAGCAGCTTGGCGGCTAGCAGGTGGTACGAGCAGTACTTC.

The chain carries TRBV7-9 and TRBJ2-1; the match to TRBD2 covers 10 bases. Germline trimming cut 4 bases from V and 0 bases from J; bases unmatched to any gene: 9. CDR3 size: 18 residues. Germline loops: CDR1 SEHNR, CDR2 FQNEAQ (reference sequence). This CDR3 is CASSYGSAGGPSYNEQFF. As DNA, the CDR3 is TGTGCCAGCAGCTATGGATCAGCGGGAGGGCCCTCCTACAATGAGCAGTTCTTC.

This clone was seen a handful of times. The chain carries TRBV28 and TRBJ2-7; TRBD2 matches 11 bases. In germline, CDR1 is MDHEN, CDR2 SYDVKM. The CDR3 length is 15 residues. J lost 3 bases, V lost 5 bases, and 6 bases had no gene match. The CDR3 region has the DNA TGTGCCAGCAGTAACCGACTAGCGGGAAGCTACGAGCAGTACTTC. Protein: CASSNRLAGSYEQYF.

This sequence joins TRBV19 and TRBJ2-7, with 8 bases matching TRBD2. J was trimmed by 2 bases and V by 7 bases; bases with no gene match: 10. CDR1 LNHDA and CDR2 SQIVND come from the germline V gene (reference sequence). There are 15 residues in the CDR3. The CDR3 is CASTLNGAGAYEQYF. Here the CDR3 DNA reads TGTGCCAGTACCCTCAATGGAGCGGGAGCCTACGAGCAGTACTTC.

The chain recombines TRBV28 with TRBJ1-5; 8 nucleotides agree with TRBD1. V dropped 5 bases and J dropped 1; count of bases not matched to a gene: 4. This CDR3 has 15 residues. The germline gives CDR1 MDHEN, CDR2 SYDVKM. This CDR3 is CASSGTGRSNQPQHF. The CDR3 DNA reads TGTGCCAGCAGTGGGACAGGACGGAGCAATCAGCCCCAGCATTTT.

This clone occurred a few times. The chain is built from TRBV27 and TRBJ1-1, with D possibly TRBD1 on 5 matching bases. Trimming shortened V by 7 bases and J by 7 bases, and 19 bases separated the two germline ends. In germline, CDR1 is MNHEY, CDR2 SMNVEV (reference sequence). The CDR3 extends over 14 amino acids. The CDR3 nucleotides read TGTGCCAGCAACCCTCTGGGGCAGATTGGTGAAGCTTTCTTT. Protein: CASNPLGQIGEAFF.

This chain uses TRBV2 with TRBJ1-1; D is undetermined. Trimming removed 8 bases at V and 3 bases at J, with 13 bases between. CDR1 and CDR2 (germline): SNHLY, FYNNEI. The CDR3 loop spans 13 amino acids. The CDR3 DNA is TGTGCCAGCCCCGCGCGAAGTGACACTGAAGCTTTCTTT. Encoded protein: CASPARSDTEAFF.

V is TRBV6-5 and J is TRBJ1-1; D is ambiguous. The germline gives CDR1 MNHEY, CDR2 SVGAGI. The ends were cut back, 4 bases at V and 3 bases at J, with 9 bases in the middle. This CDR3 has 13 residues. The CDR3 nucleotides are TGTGCCAGCAGTTTCACCCGGTACACTGAAGCTTTCTTT. Its protein is CASSFTRYTEAFF.

This sequence joins TRBV9 and TRBJ1-1; tentative D call: TRBD1 (6 bases). V lost 2 bases and J lost 7, with 18 bases in between. CDR3 length equals 15 residues. Germline assignment: CDR1 SGDLS and CDR2 YYNGEE. The CDR3 coding sequence is TGTGCCAGCAGCGTTCGTACAGGGCAAGGAGGTGAAGCTTTCTTT. This translates into CASSVRTGQGGEAFF.

The CDR3 nucleotides are TGCGCCAGCAGCCCGCCTAGCGGTCTGGGGGGGGATACGCAGTATTTT. It specifies CASSPPSGLGGDTQYF. The chain carries TRBV5-1 and TRBJ2-3, with 7 bases fitting TRBD2. The CDR3 runs to 16 residues. Germline V gives CDR1 SGHRS, CDR2 YFSETQ. The junction had 14 bases not matched to a gene; V was cut back by 4 bases and J by 6 bases.

The chain carries TRBV6-5 and TRBJ2-5, with a tentative D call TRBD2 (6 bases). The ends were cut back, 0 bases at V and 5 bases at J, with 16 bases in the middle. CDR3 length: 16 residues. In germline, CDR1 is MNHEY, CDR2 SVGAGI. CDR3 coding DNA: TGTGCCAGCAGTTACTCGAGGAGGACCGGGGGTGAGACCCAGTACTTC. Translated: CASSYSRRTGGETQYF.

The V and J genes are TRBV12-5 and TRBJ2-3; the match to TRBD2 covers 12 bases. The CDR3 has 16 residues. CDR1 is LGHNT and CDR2 is FRNRAP in the germline V gene. V was clipped by 1 base and J by 3 bases; unmatched bases: 2. This chain's CDR3 is CASGLGTSGTTDTQYF. For the CDR3, the DNA is TGTGCTAGTGGTTTGGGGACTAGCGGGACGACAGATACGCAGTATTTT. Combining the CDR3 with reference TRBV12-5 and TRBJ2-3 gives the whole variable domain DARVTQTPRHKVTEMGQEVTMRCQPILGHNTVFWYRQTMMQGLELLAYFRNRAPLDDSGMPKDRFSAEMPDATLATLKIQPSEPRDSAVYFCASGLGTSGTTDTQYFGPGTRLTVL.

J is TRBJ2-7 and V is TRBV10-2; D unresolved. The CDR3 covers 12 residues. Germline loops: CDR1 WSHSY, CDR2 SAAADI. V lost 5 bases and J 0 bases, leaving 5 bases between the germline ends. The DNA of the CDR3 is TGCGCCAGCAGTAGTAGCTCCTACGAGCAGTACTTC. This gives the protein CASSSSSYEQYF.

This rearrangement joins TRBV19 to TRBJ2-7; D possibly corresponds to TRBD2 (5 bases). V was trimmed by 4 bases and J by 3 bases, leaving 13 bases between them. The CDR3 consists of 14 residues. Germline CDR1 and CDR2: LNHDA and SQIVND (reference sequence). CDR3 nucleotide sequence: TGTGCCAGTAGTACCGGACTTGATGTCTACGAGCAGTACTTC. It codes for CASSTGLDVYEQYF.

The rearrangement uses TRBV27 and TRBJ2-1; 13 bases match TRBD2. CDR3 length: 16 residues. Unmatched junction bases numbered 8, after V lost 5 bases and J lost 7 bases. CDR1 and CDR2 from the germline V gene are MNHEY and SMNVEV (reference sequence). CDR3 in DNA: TGTGCCAGCAGTCCTCGACTAGCGGGAGGTCCAAATGAGCAGTTCTTC. This gives the protein CASSPRLAGGPNEQFF.

V gene TRBV10-3 combines with J gene TRBJ2-3; maybe TRBD2 (6 bases). The CDR3 contains 13 residues. Trimming cost V 8 bases and J 0 bases, with 9 bases left between them. Germline values: CDR1 ENHRY, CDR2 SYGVKD. CDR3 region: CAISGTSTDTQYF. In nucleotides, the CDR3 is TGTGCCATCTCCGGGACTAGCACAGATACGCAGTATTTT.

This clone has just a few counts. The chain combines TRBV14 with TRBJ2-7, with D tentatively TRBD1 (5 bases). Per the germline V gene, CDR1 is SGHDN and CDR2 is FVKESK. V lost 0 bases and J 6 bases, leaving 12 bases between the germline ends. The CDR3 is made up of 14 amino acids. In DNA, the CDR3 is TGTGCCAGCAGCCAAGATCAGGGATTAGGCGAGCAGTACTTC. Translating gives CASSQDQGLGEQYF.

This sequence joins TRBV7-2 and TRBJ2-7, with TRBD2 matching over 10 bases. CDR1 and CDR2 from the germline V gene are SGHTA and FQGNSA. This CDR3 spans 15 amino acids. Germline trimming cut 1 base from V and 2 bases from J; bases unmatched to any gene: 2. CDR3 coding DNA: TGTGCCAGCAGCTTAGAGGGACTAGCGCCCTACGAGCAGTACTTC. Amino acid sequence: CASSLEGLAPYEQYF.

This CDR3 is CASRPKGQLSLFSNQPQHF. The CDR3 nucleotides read TGTGCAAGTCGGCCGAAGGGACAACTCTCTCTTTTTAGCAATCAGCCCCAGCATTTT. J is TRBJ1-5 and V is TRBV12-2; the listed D gene, TRBD1, was not tested against the DNA. TRBV12-2 is a listed pseudogene. CDR3 length equals 19 residues.